This TCR beta chain is from a study of breast tumors, draining lymph nodes, adjacent tissues. In this sample, this clonotype turned up many times. The antigen remains unidentified. TCRdb recomputed calls from the multiplex PCR reads with MiXCR, one row per CDR3 protein. The repertoire holds around 230,000 distinct CDR3 sequences, with around 35% as singletons. The CDR3 is made up of 13 amino acids. CDR1 and CDR2 from the germline V gene are MNHEY and SVGAGI. Trimming stripped 6 bases from V and 4 bases from J, with 10 bases between. Study-wide findings and caveats: Tumor repertoires ranked between lymph nodes and nontumor tissue in diversity, with V and J gene preferences. Tumor and nontumor repertoires were significantly more similar in luminal-like than in basal-like breast cancer. Data only fit, rather than demonstrated, lymph node origin of most tumor T cells. The data were judged consistent with most tumor T cells coming from lymph node and expanding in tumor.

Breast cancer patients provided tissue from their axillary draining lymph nodes. The chain carries TRBV6-5 and TRBJ2-1; tentatively, D is TRBD1 (5 bases). The clonotype originates from a female donor with breast cancer. Some clones in this sample may be carry-over from other donors' samples. The sequencing sample was made of axillary lymph node tissue. The CDR3 nucleotides read TGTGCCAGCAGCCAGGGTCCTTACAATGAGCAGTTCTTC. This gives the protein CASSQGPYNEQFF.